This T cell receptor (beta chain) comes out of a study of CD8+CD57+ T cells in acquired aplastic anemia. Study as a whole: Isolated CD4+ and CD8+ cells, once sorted, yielded DNA averaging around 3 ug.

Germline CDR1 is SGHNT and CDR2 is YYREEE (reference sequence). The CDR3 loop spans 14 amino acids. Trimming left V 8 bases short and J 7 bases short, with 19 bases between. This clonotype was counted a single time. The sequenced patients had an expansion of CD8+CD57+ cells seen by flow cytometry. Untreated patients provided the blood samples, with no therapy given before sampling. The template used for profiling TCR beta VDJ and CDR3 was genomic DNA. TCRdb fed the reads into MiXCR, producing one record per CDR3 protein. Of some 200,000 distinct CDR3 sequences detected, around 45% appear once; the ten largest clones hold around 9.7%.

This TCR came from a human donor with aplastic anemia. Sequenced: sorted CD4+, CD8+, or CD8+CD57+ T cells (not recorded which) from PBMCs. This chain connects TRBV5-4 to TRBJ2-1, with D maybe TRBD1 (5 bases). The CDR3 spells CASSIVGATNEQFF. In DNA, the CDR3 is TGTGCCAGTAGTATTGTTGGGGCAACTAATGAGCAGTTCTTC. The full variable domain, completed using reference TRBV5-4 and TRBJ2-1, is ETGVTQSPTHLIKTRGQQVTLRCSSQSGHNTVSWYQQALGQGPQFIFQYYREEENGRGNFPPRFSGLQFPNYSSELNVNALELDDSALYLCASSIVGATNEQFFGPGTRLTVL.